The T cell receptor (beta chain) under discussion was sequenced for a study of T cells after posttransplantation cyclophosphamide. Study-wide results and limits: Donor CD8+ memory clones often dominated recipient blood repertoires at later times.

Only in-frame clones appear in the TCRdb table, and some are missing; sequencing was by immunoSEQ multiplex PCR. The sample lists about 26,000 clones, none appearing once, the ten largest making up about 1.5%. The germline V gene encodes CDR1 SNHLY and CDR2 FYNNEI. The CDR3 runs to 14 residues. The ends were cut back, 5 bases at V and 0 bases at J, with 10 bases in the middle. This clone was recorded many times. Its antigen is not identified. The chain joins TRBV2 to TRBJ1-1; tentative D call: TRBD1 (6 bases). This clonotype was sampled from a man between 45 and 60 years old in good health, CMV-negative, and a related stem cell transplant donor. The sample consisted of PBMCs. CDR3 in DNA: TGTGCCAGCAGTTCAGGGACATTGAACACTGAAGCTTTCTTT. Encoded protein: CASSSGTLNTEAFF.